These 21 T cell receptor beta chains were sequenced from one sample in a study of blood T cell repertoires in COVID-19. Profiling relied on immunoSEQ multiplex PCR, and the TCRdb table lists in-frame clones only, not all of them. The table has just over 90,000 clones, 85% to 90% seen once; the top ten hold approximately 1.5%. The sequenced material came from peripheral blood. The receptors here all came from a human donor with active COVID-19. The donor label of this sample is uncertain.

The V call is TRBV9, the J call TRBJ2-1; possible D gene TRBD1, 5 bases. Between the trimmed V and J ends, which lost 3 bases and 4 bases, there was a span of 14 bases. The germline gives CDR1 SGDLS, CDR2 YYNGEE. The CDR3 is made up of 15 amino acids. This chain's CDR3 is CASSEGLTGYNEQFF. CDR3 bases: TGTGCCAGCAGCGAAGGATTAACAGGTTACAATGAGCAGTTCTTC.

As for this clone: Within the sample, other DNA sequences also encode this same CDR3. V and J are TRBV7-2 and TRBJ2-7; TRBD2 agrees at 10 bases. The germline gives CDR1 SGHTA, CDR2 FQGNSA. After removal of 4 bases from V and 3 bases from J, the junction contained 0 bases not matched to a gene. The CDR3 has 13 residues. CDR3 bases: TGTGCCAGCAGCTCTAGCGGGGGCTACGAGCAGTACTTC. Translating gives CASSSSGGYEQYF.

CDR3 region: CASSLQEYESTGELFF. CDR3 bases: TGTGCCAGCAGCTTACAAGAATACGAGTCCACCGGGGAGCTGTTTTTT. V usage is TRBV7-8 and J usage is TRBJ2-2, with no clear D. The V gene's germline CDR1 is SGHVS and CDR2 FQNEAQ. V was shortened by 2 bases and J by 4 bases, with 14 bases between the two germline ends. There are 16 residues in the CDR3.

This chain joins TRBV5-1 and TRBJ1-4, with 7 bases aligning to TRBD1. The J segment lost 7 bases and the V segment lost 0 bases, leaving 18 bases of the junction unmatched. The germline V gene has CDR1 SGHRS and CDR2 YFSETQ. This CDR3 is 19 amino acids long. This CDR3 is CASSLGLPGQHFEGEKLFF. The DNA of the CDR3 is TGCGCCAGCAGCTTGGGGTTACCGGGACAGCACTTTGAGGGTGAAAAACTGTTTTTT.

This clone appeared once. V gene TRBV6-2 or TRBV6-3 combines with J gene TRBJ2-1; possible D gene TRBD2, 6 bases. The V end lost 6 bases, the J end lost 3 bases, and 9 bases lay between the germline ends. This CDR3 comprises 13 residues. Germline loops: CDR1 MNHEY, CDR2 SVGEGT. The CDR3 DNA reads TGTGCCAGCAGCCGGCGGGACTACAATGAGCAGTTCTTC. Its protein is CASSRRDYNEQFF.

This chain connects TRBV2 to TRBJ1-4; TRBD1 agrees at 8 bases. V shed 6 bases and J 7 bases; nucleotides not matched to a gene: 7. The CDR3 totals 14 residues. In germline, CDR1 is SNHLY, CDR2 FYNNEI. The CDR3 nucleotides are TGTGCCAGCAGCTCAGACAGGGGTAGTGAAAAACTGTTTTTT. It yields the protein CASSSDRGSEKLFF.

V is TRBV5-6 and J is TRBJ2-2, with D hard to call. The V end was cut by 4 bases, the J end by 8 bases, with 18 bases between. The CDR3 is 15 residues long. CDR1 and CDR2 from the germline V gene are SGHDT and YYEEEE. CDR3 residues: CASSQYGNPTGELFF. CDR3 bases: TGTGCCAGCAGCCAATATGGTAACCCAACAGGGGAGCTGTTTTTT.

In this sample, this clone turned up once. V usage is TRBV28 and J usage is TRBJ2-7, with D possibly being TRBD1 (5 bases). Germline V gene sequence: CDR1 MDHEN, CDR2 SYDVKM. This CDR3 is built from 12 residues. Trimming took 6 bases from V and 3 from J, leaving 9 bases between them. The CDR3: CASSPQGYEQYF. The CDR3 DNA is TGTGCCAGCAGCCCTCAGGGCTACGAGCAGTACTTC.

The CDR3 nucleotides read TGCGCCAGCAGTACAGGAGAGTCCTACGAGCAGTACTTC. Protein sequence: CASSTGESYEQYF. V is TRBV5-1 and J is TRBJ2-7; D is perhaps TRBD1 (5 bases). CDR3 size: 13 residues. Germline CDR1 and CDR2: SGHRS and YFSETQ. Deletions cut 5 bases from V and 1 base from J, with 10 bases between.

The CDR3 DNA follows: TGTGCCAGCAGTGAAGCGCTTCGGGGGTATCAGCCCCAGCATTTT. Its protein is CASSEALRGYQPQHF. The V and J genes are TRBV2 and TRBJ1-5; the D gene is possibly TRBD1 (5 bases). The CDR3 has 15 amino acids. From germline, CDR1 is SNHLY and CDR2 FYNNEI. Deletions cut 0 bases from V and 5 bases from J, with 11 bases between.

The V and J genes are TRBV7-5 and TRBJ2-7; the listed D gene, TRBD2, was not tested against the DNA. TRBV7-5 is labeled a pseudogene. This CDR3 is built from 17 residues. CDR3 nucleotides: TGTGCCAGAAGCTCCAACCTCAGATACAACCGGGTCTACGAGCAGTACTTC. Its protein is CARSSNLRYNRVYEQYF.

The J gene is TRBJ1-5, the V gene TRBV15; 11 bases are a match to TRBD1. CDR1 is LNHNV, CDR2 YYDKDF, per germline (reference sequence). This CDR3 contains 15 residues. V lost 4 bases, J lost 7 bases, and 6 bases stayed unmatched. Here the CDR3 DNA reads TGTGCCACCAGCATCGGGACAGGGGGAGGGCAGCCCCAGCATTTT. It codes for CATSIGTGGGQPQHF.

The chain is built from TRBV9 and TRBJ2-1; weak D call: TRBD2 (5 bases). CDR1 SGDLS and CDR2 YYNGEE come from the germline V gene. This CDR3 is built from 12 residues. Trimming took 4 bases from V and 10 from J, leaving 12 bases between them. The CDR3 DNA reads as TGTGCCAGCAGCCCGGGGTTGGGAGAGCAGTTCTTC. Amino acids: CASSPGLGEQFF.

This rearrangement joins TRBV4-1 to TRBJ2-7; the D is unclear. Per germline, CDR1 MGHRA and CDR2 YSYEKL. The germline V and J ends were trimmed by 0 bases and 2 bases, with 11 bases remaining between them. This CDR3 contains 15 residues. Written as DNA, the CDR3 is TGCGCCAGCAGCCAAGATGGCAGGTATACCTACGAGCAGTACTTC. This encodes CASSQDGRYTYEQYF.

CDR3 protein: CASSPGTGEDNEQFF. The CDR3 nucleotides read TGTGCCAGCAGCCCAGGGACAGGGGAAGACAATGAGCAGTTCTTC. The chain combines TRBV11-3 with TRBJ2-1; 10 positions match TRBD1. V lost 5 bases and J lost 5; bases outside the gene matches: 6. The CDR3 contains 15 residues. Per germline, CDR1 SGHNT and CDR2 YENEEA.

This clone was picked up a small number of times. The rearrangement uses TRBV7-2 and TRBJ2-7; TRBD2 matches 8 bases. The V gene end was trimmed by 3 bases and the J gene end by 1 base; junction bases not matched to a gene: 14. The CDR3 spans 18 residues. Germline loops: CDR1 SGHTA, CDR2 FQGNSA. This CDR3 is CASSFPASGGLLSYEQYF. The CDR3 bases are TGTGCCAGCAGCTTCCCGGCCAGCGGGGGACTCCTATCCTACGAGCAGTACTTC.

DNA for the CDR3: TGTGCCACCAGCAGACAGATCACCGGGGAGCTGTTTTTT. This translates into CATSRQITGELFF. V usage is TRBV24-1 and J usage is TRBJ2-2, with D possibly being TRBD1 (5 bases). The length of the CDR3 is 13 residues. From germline, CDR1 is KGHDR and CDR2 SFDVKD. Trimming shortened V by 7 bases and J by 4 bases, and 9 bases separated the two germline ends.

CDR3 nucleotides: TGTGCCAGCAGCTTACGTTTCTTTGCAACTAAGAATGAGCAGTTCTTC. Amino acids: CASSLRFFATKNEQFF. V and J are TRBV11-2 and TRBJ2-1; no definite D call. The length of the CDR3 is 16 residues. V lost 2 bases and J lost 7, with 18 bases in between. Germline lookup yields CDR1 SGHAT and CDR2 FQNNGV.

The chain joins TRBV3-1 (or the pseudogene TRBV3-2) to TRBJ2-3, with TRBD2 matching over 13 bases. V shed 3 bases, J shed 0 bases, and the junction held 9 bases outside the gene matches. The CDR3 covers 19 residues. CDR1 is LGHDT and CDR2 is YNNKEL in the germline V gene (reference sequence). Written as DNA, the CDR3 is TGTGCCAGCAGCCAGATGAGACTAGCGGGGGGAACTAGCACAGATACGCAGTATTTT. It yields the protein CASSQMRLAGGTSTDTQYF.

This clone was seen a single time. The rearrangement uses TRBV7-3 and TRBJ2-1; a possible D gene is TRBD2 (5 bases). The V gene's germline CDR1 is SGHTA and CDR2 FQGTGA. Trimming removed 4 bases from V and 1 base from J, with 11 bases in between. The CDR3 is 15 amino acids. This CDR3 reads CASSSGEGSYNEQFF. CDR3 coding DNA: TGTGCCAGCAGCTCCGGCGAGGGATCCTACAATGAGCAGTTCTTC.

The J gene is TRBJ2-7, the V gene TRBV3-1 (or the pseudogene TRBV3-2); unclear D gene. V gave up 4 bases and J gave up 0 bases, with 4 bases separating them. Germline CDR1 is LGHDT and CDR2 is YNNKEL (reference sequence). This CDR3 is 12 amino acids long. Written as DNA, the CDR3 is TGTGCCAGCAGCCTGGCCTCCTACGAGCAGTACTTC. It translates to CASSLASYEQYF.